These T cell receptor beta chains were read from a single sample in a study of metastatic and nonmetastatic thyroid tumors. TCRdb re-analyzed the PCR reads using MiXCR. The sample has about 4,200 clones; around 20% are singletons. Sequencing was performed on adjacent normal tissue. These receptor sequences come from a male donor with papillary thyroid cancer or a benign thyroid nodule (not recorded which). Some clones in this sample may be carry-over from other donors' samples. Each CDR3 is given with its conserved first and last residue. D genes are given only for firm matches. Clone size is given for some rows only: seen once, a few or many times, or a class if the clone is expanded.

clone size,J gene,D gene,V gene,CDR3 DNA,CDR3 protein
many,TRBJ2-1,NA,TRBV6-1,TGTGCCAGCAGCGCCCCCCTTGGCCCGAATGAGCAGTTCTTC,CASSAPLGPNEQFF
NA,TRBJ2-1,NA,TRBV18,TGTGCCAGCTCACCCCCGGGAGTCACGGCGGAGCAGTTCTTC,CASSPPGVTAEQFF
NA,TRBJ2-3,TRBD1,TRBV27,TGTGCCAGCTGGCGACAGGGGCTTTCGGATACGCAGTATTTT,CASWRQGLSDTQYF
NA,TRBJ1-1,NA,TRBV28,TGTGCCAGCAGTTTATTGGCAGGGGCATACACTGAAGCTTTCTTT,CASSLLAGAYTEAFF
NA,TRBJ2-7,NA,TRBV30,TGTGCCTGGAAAGGGCAGACCGAGCAGTACTTC,CAWKGQTEQYF
NA,TRBJ1-3,NA,TRBV6-2/TRBV6-3,TGTGCCAGCAGTTATAGAGGGGGGCGAGCTTACTCTGGAAACACCATATATTTT,CASSYRGGRAYSGNTIYF
few,TRBJ2-7,TRBD1,TRBV28,TGTGCCAGCAGTTCATACAGGGGAAGCATCGACGAGCAGTACTTC,CASSSYRGSIDEQYF
NA,TRBJ1-3,TRBD1,TRBV7-9,TGTGCCAGCAGCCCTGACAGGGGGGTTTACACCATATATTTT,CASSPDRGVYTIYF
NA,TRBJ2-3,TRBD2,TRBV11-2,TGTGCCAGCAGCTTAGACCTAGCGGCAAGCACAGATACGCAGTATTTT,CASSLDLAASTDTQYF
NA,TRBJ1-2,NA,TRBV5-4,TGTGCCAGCAGCTTGGACGGGGAGAACTATGGCTACACCTTC,CASSLDGENYGYTF
medium-sized,TRBJ1-4,TRBD1,TRBV30,TGTGCCTGGGCACAGGGGAGGGCTAATGAAAAACTGTTTTTT,CAWAQGRANEKLFF
NA,TRBJ2-1,TRBD2,TRBV6-1,TGTGCCAGCAGCCCCGGGGAGGGCAATGAGCAGTTCTTC,CASSPGEGNEQFF
NA,TRBJ1-6,NA,TRBV28,TGTGCCAGCAGTTATTACAGACCTTTGGGAACCCTCCACTTT,CASSYYRPLGTLHF
NA,TRBJ2-3,NA,TRBV2,TGTGCCAGCAAATCAGACCTGAGCACAGATACGCAGTATTTT,CASKSDLSTDTQYF
few,TRBJ1-5,NA,TRBV27,TGTGCCAGCAGTACCTATGGGAGCAATCAGCCCCAGCATTTT,CASSTYGSNQPQHF
NA,TRBJ2-7,TRBD1,TRBV20-1,TGCAGTGCTAAACCTGGGACAGGGTTCTACGAGCAGTACTTC,CSAKPGTGFYEQYF
medium-sized,TRBJ2-2,NA,TRBV20-1,TGCAGTGCTAGATTTCCCGGGACAAGGAACACCGGGGAGCTGTTTTTT,CSARFPGTRNTGELFF
many,TRBJ2-3,TRBD2,TRBV15,TGTGCCACCAGCAGTGGGGGGGGAGGGAAGGGCACAGATACGCAGTATTTT,CATSSGGGGKGTDTQYF
NA,TRBJ2-7,NA,TRBV7-2,TGTGCCAGCAGCGCCCATAGCGGTCCCTACGAGCAGTACTTC,CASSAHSGPYEQYF